A single sample is the source of the 6 T cell receptor beta chains below, sequenced in a study of blood T cell repertoires in COVID-19. Only in-frame clones appear in the TCRdb table, and some are missing; sequencing was by immunoSEQ multiplex PCR. Here the sample spans almost 500,000 clones, roughly nine tenths being singletons. Material: PBMCs or T cells enriched from blood (not recorded which). Source of these receptors: a woman aged 55-69 years who had recovered from COVID-19.

The rearrangement links TRBV2 to TRBJ1-2, with a weak D call TRBD1 (6 bases). V was clipped by 8 bases and J by 5 bases, with 18 bases between them. CDR1 and CDR2 from the germline V gene are SNHLY and FYNNEI. The CDR3 covers 14 residues. CDR3 amino acids: CASASITGLYGYTF. The CDR3 DNA is TGTGCCAGCGCCTCAATCACAGGGCTTTATGGCTACACCTTC.

This chain joins TRBV6-1 and TRBJ2-7; TRBD1 aligns across 8 bases. With V trimmed by 3 bases and J by 10 bases, 2 bases remained unmatched. This CDR3 is built from 11 residues. The germline V gene encodes CDR1 MNHNS and CDR2 SASEGT. The CDR3 spells CASSDRGPQYV. CDR3 DNA sequence: TGTGCCAGCAGTGACAGGGGGCCACAGTACGTC.

This clone is a singleton in its sample. The chain is built from TRBV6-5 and TRBJ2-2; a weak D match, TRBD1 (5 bases). The V gene's germline CDR1 is MNHEY and CDR2 SVGAGI. There are 15 residues in the CDR3. Trimming pared 0 bases from V and 7 bases from J, leaving 12 bases between. CDR3 DNA sequence: TGTGCCAGCAGTTACTCATCAGGGCTGGGCGGGGAGCTGTTTTTT. Encoded protein: CASSYSSGLGGELFF.

This rearrangement joins TRBV4-2 to TRBJ2-7, with D possibly TRBD1 on 6 matching bases. From germline, CDR1 is LGHNA and CDR2 YNFKEQ. Trimming cost V 4 bases and J 4 bases, with 23 bases left between them. This CDR3 contains 17 residues. The CDR3 region has the DNA TGTGCCAGCAGCCGAATAGGACAGAGCCCCTATGTGTACGAGCAGTACTTC. It encodes CASSRIGQSPYVYEQYF.

Only one count was recorded for this clone. The CDR3 coding sequence is TGTGCCAGCAGCCCGCGACAGGGGGCCGAAGTTGAAGCTTTCTTT. This codes for CASSPRQGAEVEAFF. The chain has TRBV11-2 and TRBJ1-1; 10 bases align to TRBD1. In germline, CDR1 is SGHAT, CDR2 FQNNGV. The trim removed 5 bases at V and 7 bases at J, leaving 10 bases unmatched. CDR3 length: 15 residues.

In the case of this clone: Its ends do not fully match the called genes, so a read error is possible. The chain has TRBV6-1 and TRBJ1-3; D might be TRBD1 (6 bases). This CDR3 spans 15 amino acids. The germline V gene has CDR1 MNHNS and CDR2 SASEGT. CDR3 bases: TGTGCCAGCAGGGAAGGGGGGCTTAGTGGAAACACCATATATTTT. Protein product: CASREGGLSGNTIYF.